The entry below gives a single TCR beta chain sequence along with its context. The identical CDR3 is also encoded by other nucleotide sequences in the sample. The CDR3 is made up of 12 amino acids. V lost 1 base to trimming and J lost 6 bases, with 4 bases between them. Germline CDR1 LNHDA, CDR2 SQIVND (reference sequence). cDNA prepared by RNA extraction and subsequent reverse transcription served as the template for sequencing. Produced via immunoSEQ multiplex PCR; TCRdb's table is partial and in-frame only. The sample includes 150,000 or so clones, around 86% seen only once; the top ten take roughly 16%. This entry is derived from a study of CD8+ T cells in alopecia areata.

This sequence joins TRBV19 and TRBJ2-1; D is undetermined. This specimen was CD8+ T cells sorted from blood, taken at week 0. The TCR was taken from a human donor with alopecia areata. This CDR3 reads CASSIGGNEQFF. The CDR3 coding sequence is TGTGCCAGTAGTATAGGAGGCAATGAGCAGTTCTTC.